This T cell receptor (beta chain) comes out of a study of blood T cells in healthy people across ages. The CDR3 contains 13 residues. Per the germline V gene, CDR1 is KGHSH and CDR2 is LQKENI. To note about this clonotype: A much larger clone is a single base away; this may be a read error.

A J-beta primer mix and a sample-barcoded 5' primer were used in a second PCR of about 7 to 11 cycles. Each cDNA molecule was tagged by a template-switch adaptor with 12 random nucleotides. From the 5' RACE reads, TCRdb called clonotypes with MiXCR, one entry per CDR3 protein. The profile shows some 900,000 distinct CDR3 sequences, roughly 26% of them singletons. The chain is built from TRBV18 and TRBJ2-3, with TRBD2 as a possible D gene (5 bases). The sample consisted of blood. The receptor's source is an elderly woman in good health. The CDR3 DNA reads as TGTGCCAACTCAGAGGTACCGGGAAGGGCGCAGTATTTT. This encodes CANSEVPGRAQYF.